The entry below gives a single TCR beta chain sequence along with its context. There were TCR beta CDR3 regions amplified from RNA transcripts. First-round RT-PCR targeting the TCR CDR3 was performed with the HTBI primer set. TCRdb recomputed calls from the multiplex PCR reads with MiXCR, one row per CDR3 protein. Of roughly 800,000 distinct CDR3 sequences in the sample, over 35% are singletons; the top ten hold approximately 10%. Germline V CDR1 and CDR2: MGHDK, SYGVNS. The CDR3 length is 14 residues. V lost 8 bases and J lost 6, with 16 bases in between. The data originate from a study of T cells in Graves' hyperthyroidism and ophthalmopathy.

The origin of this receptor is a man between 18 and 29 years old with Graves' hyperthyroidism. Material for sequencing was blood. The chain recombines TRBV25-1 with TRBJ1-4; a possible D gene is TRBD1 (5 bases). The CDR3 sequence is CASSPSGAHEKLFF. The DNA of the CDR3 is TGTGCCAGCTCACCGTCCGGGGCTCATGAAAAACTGTTTTTT.